This is a list of T cell receptor beta chains from one sample in a study of cytomegalovirus exposure and HLA in healthy donors. Sequencing was performed with immunoSEQ multiplex PCR; in TCRdb, only in-frame clones are kept and a portion is missing. Among under 65,000 clones listed, 85% to 95% were seen once. The sample comprised PBMCs. These receptors came from a woman under 30 in good health and CMV-seropositive. The CDR3 runs from the conserved cysteine through the conserved F or W. A D gene is named only where the DNA matches it firmly. Rows give clone size only sometimes, using once, few, many, or a class for an expanded clone.

>TRBV29-1|TRBJ1-2|.|TRBD1
TGCAGCGTGACAGGGGAAGGTAACTATGGCTACACCTTC
CSVTGEGNYGYTF
>TRBV4-2|TRBJ2-4|.|.
TGTGCCAGCAGCCACCCTCTCGACAACCCCGTCGGAAAAAACATTCAGTACTTC
CASSHPLDNPVGKNIQYF
>TRBV11-2|TRBJ2-1|.|TRBD2
TGTGCCAGCAGCTTAGAACGGGGGGTCTACAATGAGCAGTTCTTC
CASSLERGVYNEQFF
>TRBV4-1|TRBJ2-5|.|TRBD2
TGCGCCAGCAGCCAAGCGGGTTTCCTAGCGGGAAGGCAAGAGACCCAGTACTTC
CASSQAGFLAGRQETQYF
>TRBV7-8|TRBJ2-1|few|.
TGTGCCAGCAGGCCTACCCCGGGAGTGGGGGGAAACTACAATGAGCAGTTCTTC
CASRPTPGVGGNYNEQFF
>TRBV14|TRBJ1-5|.|.
TGTGCCAGCAGTCTTCGGCAGGATCAGCCCCAGCATTTT
CASSLRQDQPQHF
>TRBV7-6|TRBJ2-1|.|.
TGTGCCAGCAGCTTAGCCTTTCAGGGCTGGGAGCAGTTCTTC
CASSLAFQGWEQFF
>TRBV5-1|TRBJ2-1|.|TRBD2
TGCGCCAGCAGCTTAGCGGGACGGTCCTACAATGAGCAGTTCTTC
CASSLAGRSYNEQFF
>TRBV13|TRBJ2-7|.|TRBD1
TGTGCCAGCAGCTTAAGAACGGGGACAGGGGGCCTCGAGCAGTACTTC
CASSLRTGTGGLEQYF
>TRBV5-6|TRBJ2-2|once|TRBD2
TGTGCCAGCAGCTTTAGCGGGAGCGGACTAGACGGGGAGCTGTTTTTT
CASSFSGSGLDGELFF
>TRBV6-1|TRBJ2-7|.|TRBD2
TGTGCCAGCAGACTAGCGGGGGGGGTCTACGAGCAGTACTTC
CASRLAGGVYEQYF
>TRBV6-5|TRBJ2-2|.|.
TGTGCCAGCAGTTACTCGTTGCAGGGCGCCGGGGAGCTGTTTTTT
CASSYSLQGAGELFF
>TRBV9|TRBJ2-2|.|TRBD2
TGTGCCAGCAGCGTAGCGCCGGGAGGGGTCACCGGGGAGCTGTTTTTT
CASSVAPGGVTGELFF
>TRBV19|TRBJ1-2|.|.
TGTGCCAGTAGCCGGGAGGTTAACTATGGCTACACCTTC
CASSREVNYGYTF
>TRBV6-5|TRBJ2-7|.|.
TGTGCCAGCAGACTACAGCGGACGGGAACTTACGAGCAGTACTTC
CASRLQRTGTYEQYF
>TRBV28|TRBJ1-1|.|.
TGTGCCAGCAGTTTGGACATGAACACTGAAGCTTTCTTT
CASSLDMNTEAFF
>TRBV9|TRBJ2-7|.|.
TGTGCCAGCAGCGTAGCCGGGGATACCTACGAGCAGTACTTC
CASSVAGDTYEQYF
>TRBV5-6|TRBJ2-1|.|TRBD1
TGTGCCAGCAGCTTGGTCCGGGGGAGGACAGGGGTATACTATCTGCCGCAGTTCTTC
CASSLVRGRTGVYYLPQFF
>TRBV2|TRBJ1-1|.|.
TGTGCCAGCAGTGAAGCGGCGGGGAGGTTGAACACTGAAGCTTTCTTT
CASSEAAGRLNTEAFF
>TRBV27|TRBJ1-5|.|.
TGTGCCAGCAGACTTAGGGGCGGCCAGCCCCAGCATTTT
CASRLRGGQPQHF
>TRBV19|TRBJ1-2|.|.
TGTGCCAGTAGTATGCAGGGTCATTTTGGCTACACCTTC
CASSMQGHFGYTF
>TRBV28|TRBJ2-7|.|.
TGTGCCAGCAGTTTACCGGTCCGGTCCGGCTACGAGCAGTACTTC
CASSLPVRSGYEQYF
>TRBV28|TRBJ2-6|.|.
TGTGCCAGCAGTTTATGGGCGGGGTCTACCGGGGCCAACGTCCTGACTTTC
CASSLWAGSTGANVLTF
>TRBV4-1|TRBJ1-6|.|.
TGCGCCAGCAGCCAAGGATCGAGGGAGGGGAATTCACCCCTCCACTTT
CASSQGSREGNSPLHF
>TRBV6-1|TRBJ1-1|.|TRBD1
TGTGCCAGCAGTGACCGGGACAGTGAGGCCACTGAAGCTTTCTTT
CASSDRDSEATEAFF
>TRBV27|TRBJ1-2|.|.
TGTGCCAGCAGTTTCAGGGAAGGAGATGGCTACACCTTC
CASSFREGDGYTF
>TRBV18|TRBJ1-2|.|TRBD1
TGTGCCAGCTCACCCAAGGAGACAGGGAGTATTTATGGCTACACCTTC
CASSPKETGSIYGYTF
>TRBV28|TRBJ2-1|.|TRBD1
TGTGCCAGCAGTTTACCTACAGGGGCTGGGTACAATGAGCAGTTCTTC
CASSLPTGAGYNEQFF
>TRBV27|TRBJ1-1|once|.
TGTGCCAGCCTAGGCATGAACACTGAAGCTTTCTTT
CASLGMNTEAFF
>TRBV7-2|TRBJ2-3|.|TRBD2
TGTGCCAGCAGCTTAGGCCTAGCGGGGGGGCCGGATACGCAGTATTTT
CASSLGLAGGPDTQYF
>TRBV29-1|TRBJ2-5|.|TRBD2
TGCAGCGTACTCGGACTAGCGGGGGGACGAGAGACCCAGTACTTC
CSVLGLAGGRETQYF
>TRBV15|TRBJ2-1|.|.
TGTGCCACCAGCAGAGTCTTGTGGGCGAACAATGAGCAGTTCTTC
CATSRVLWANNEQFF
>TRBV28|TRBJ1-5|.|.
TGTGCCAGCAGTGCTCAGGGATCCCCTAATCAGCCCCAGCATTTT
CASSAQGSPNQPQHF
>TRBV7-3|TRBJ1-5|.|.
TGTGCCAGCAGCTTACTAGGGGAGCCCCAGCATTTT
CASSLLGEPQHF
>TRBV25-1|TRBJ1-2|.|.
TGTGCCAGCAGTGGAGGTAATGGCTACACCTTC
CASSGGNGYTF
>TRBV6-6|TRBJ2-1|.|.
TGTGCCAGCCTGAGAACGCAGGGGTCCTACAATGAGCAGTTCTTC
CASLRTQGSYNEQFF
>TRBV4-2|TRBJ1-1|once|TRBD1
TGTGCCAGCAGCCAGACAGGGACGGAAGCTTTCTTT
CASSQTGTEAFF
>TRBV10-1|TRBJ2-7|few|.
TGCGCCAGCTCCAGGGTACCCTACGAGCAGTACTTC
CASSRVPYEQYF
>TRBV19|TRBJ2-2|.|.
TGTGCCAGTAGTATCAGGGCCATCGGGGAGCTGTTTTTT
CASSIRAIGELFF
>TRBV6-6|TRBJ1-1|.|TRBD1
TGTGCCAGTTCGACAGGGGGCGGGAGCACTGAAGCTTTCTTT
CASSTGGGSTEAFF
>TRBV6-1|TRBJ1-5|.|TRBD1
TGTGCCAGCAGTGAAGGCCGGAGACAGGGGAGCAATCAGCCCCAGCATTTT
CASSEGRRQGSNQPQHF
>TRBV5-6|TRBJ1-1|.|.
TGTGCCAGCAGCTTAGGACACCTCAACACTGAAGCTTTCTTT
CASSLGHLNTEAFF
>TRBV9|TRBJ2-5|.|TRBD1
TGTGCCAGCAGCCGGGGGCAGGGGGCTCAAGAGACCCAGTACTTC
CASSRGQGAQETQYF
>TRBV28|TRBJ1-5|once|TRBD1
TGTGCCAGCAGTCCCACAGGGGGCGGTCAGCCCCAGCATTTT
CASSPTGGGQPQHF
>TRBV9|TRBJ2-7|.|TRBD1
TGTGCCAGCAGCGTAGCTGGGGACAGCTCCTACGAGCAGTACTTC
CASSVAGDSSYEQYF
>TRBV28|TRBJ1-2|.|TRBD1
TGTGCCAGCAGATTAAGACAGGGTGGTGGCTACACCTTC
CASRLRQGGGYTF
>TRBV11-3|TRBJ2-7|.|.
TGTGCCAGCAGCTTAGGGCGGGGTTCCTACGAGCAGTACTTC
CASSLGRGSYEQYF
>TRBV9|TRBJ2-1|.|.
TGTGCCAGCAGCGTGACAGATAATGAGCAGTTCTTC
CASSVTDNEQFF
>TRBV5-1|TRBJ1-4|.|.
TGCGCCAGCAGCTTGGAGTCGGATGAAAAACTGTTTTTT
CASSLESDEKLFF